Listed below are T cell receptor beta chains from one sample, sequenced in a study of T cells in Graves' hyperthyroidism and ophthalmopathy. Each CDR3 protein is one row after TCRdb ran MiXCR on the multiplex PCR reads. In the table there are some 600,000 distinct CDR3 sequences, over 11% of which are singletons. The sample was blood. These receptors all come from a woman under 40 with Graves' hyperthyroidism that later progressed to Graves' ophthalmopathy. CDR3s include the opening cysteine and the closing phenylalanine or tryptophan. D genes are given only for firm matches. Where a row states a size, it is once, few, many or the class of an expanded clone; other rows omit it.

V	J	size	D	CDR3	DNA
TRBV29-1	TRBJ2-1	many	-	CSVAGGSSYNEQFF	TGCAGCGTTGCTGGCGGAAGCTCCTACAATGAGCAGTTCTTC
TRBV5-1	TRBJ1-4	many	TRBD1	CASSSSGTAQEKLFF	TGCGCCAGCAGCTCGTCCGGGACAGCTCAAGAAAAACTGTTTTTT
TRBV12-3/TRBV12-4	TRBJ2-7	many	TRBD2	CARTIAGGPYEQYF	TGTGCCAGGACCATAGCGGGAGGGCCGTACGAGCAGTACTTC
TRBV7-3	TRBJ2-6	many	-	CASSRNIGRTSGANVLTF	TGTGCCAGCAGCAGAAACATTGGGCGGACCTCTGGGGCCAACGTCCTGACTTTC
TRBV20-1	TRBJ1-6	-	TRBD1	CNARETGGKGSPLHF	TGCAATGCTAGAGAGACAGGGGGCAAGGGTTCACCCCTCCACTTT
TRBV30	TRBJ1-1	many	-	CAWSKVLNTEAFF	TGTGCCTGGAGTAAAGTTCTGAACACTGAAGCTTTCTTT
TRBV27	TRBJ2-3	many	-	CASRTRYTQYF	TGTGCCAGCAGGACCAGATATACGCAGTATTTT
TRBV2	TRBJ1-1	many	-	CASYRQMNTEAFF	TGTGCCAGCTACCGACAGATGAACACTGAAGCTTTCTTT
TRBV19	TRBJ1-3	-	-	CASGTGNSGNTIYF	TGTGCCAGTGGTACAGGGAACTCTGGAAACACCATATATTTT
TRBV6-1	TRBJ1-2	few	-	CASSGGQALNYGYTF	TGTGCCAGCAGTGGGGGACAAGCCCTTAACTATGGCTACACCTTC
TRBV7-6	TRBJ1-1	-	-	CASSFDGEMNTEAFF	TGTGCCAGCAGCTTCGACGGAGAGATGAACACTGAAGCTTTCTTT
TRBV7-2	TRBJ2-7	once	TRBD1	CASSPGTGGVYEQYF	TGTGCCAGCAGCCCAGGGACAGGGGGTGTCTACGAGCAGTACTTC
TRBV7-2	TRBJ1-2	once	TRBD1	CASSPHRGAVGYTF	TGTGCCAGCAGCCCCCACAGGGGCGCGGTTGGCTACACCTTC
TRBV10-3	TRBJ2-1	many	TRBD1	CAINQGAYNEQFF	TGTGCCATCAACCAGGGGGCCTACAATGAGCAGTTCTTC
TRBV27	TRBJ1-5	many	-	CASSFLRGNQPQHF	TGTGCCAGCAGTTTCCTCCGGGGAAATCAGCCCCAGCATTTT
TRBV27	TRBJ2-1	many	TRBD2	CASGREGQNNEQFF	TGTGCCAGCGGGCGGGAGGGCCAAAACAATGAGCAGTTCTTC
TRBV20-1	TRBJ2-3	-	TRBD2	CSARDDSAGGRPDTQYF	TGCAGTGCTAGAGATGATTCGGCGGGAGGGCGGCCAGATACGCAGTATTTT
TRBV18	TRBJ2-1	few	-	CASSNRAGYNEQFF	TGTGCCAGCTCCAACCGGGCAGGTTACAATGAGCAGTTCTTC
TRBV25-1	TRBJ1-3	once	-	CASSEVGGISGNTIYF	TGTGCCAGCAGTGAGGTAGGGGGAATCTCTGGAAACACCATATATTTT
TRBV12-3/TRBV12-4	TRBJ2-2	few	-	CASSLGTELFF	TGTGCCAGCAGTTTAGGAACGGAGCTGTTTTTT
TRBV10-2	TRBJ2-7	-	TRBD2	CASSLLAGPYEQCF	TGCGCCAGCAGTTTACTAGCGGGACCGTACGAGCAGTGCTTC
TRBV12-3/TRBV12-4	TRBJ2-4	many	-	CAISGEAKNIQYF	TGTGCCATTTCAGGGGAGGCCAAAAACATTCAGTACTTC
TRBV28	TRBJ1-5	few	-	CASSPLREGSNQPQHF	TGTGCCAGCAGCCCCTTACGGGAAGGCAGCAATCAGCCCCAGCATTTT
TRBV28	TRBJ1-1	many	-	CASSVVALGAFF	TGTGCCAGCAGTGTCGTGGCCCTAGGAGCTTTCTTT
TRBV4-1	TRBJ1-1	-	-	CASSQEKAFEAFF	TGCGCCAGCAGCCAAGAAAAGGCGTTCGAAGCTTTCTTT
TRBV30	TRBJ2-3	-	TRBD2	CAWSVGLAGADTQYF	TGTGCCTGGAGTGTAGGGCTAGCGGGAGCCGATACGCAGTATTTT
TRBV28	TRBJ1-2	few	-	CASSLKEIYGYTF	TGTGCCAGCAGTTTAAAAGAGATCTATGGCTACACCTTC
TRBV19	TRBJ2-3	few	-	CASRTELSTDTQYF	TGTGCCAGTAGGACGGAGCTTAGCACAGATACGCAGTATTTT
TRBV3-1	TRBJ1-2	many	-	CASSQGFGLYGYTF	TGTGCCAGCAGCCAAGGTTTTGGGCTGTATGGCTACACCTTC
TRBV6-2/TRBV6-3	TRBJ1-3	many	-	CASSPVTDGNTIYF	TGTGCCAGCAGCCCTGTTACAGATGGAAACACCATATATTTT
TRBV28	TRBJ1-1	many	-	CASSLGRDPTEAFF	TGTGCCAGCAGTTTGGGCAGGGACCCGACTGAAGCTTTCTTT
TRBV10-3	TRBJ1-5	many	-	CAISPGTGDLNQPQHF	TGTGCCATCAGTCCCGGGACCGGTGACCTGAATCAGCCCCAGCATTTT
TRBV7-2	TRBJ2-7	many	-	CASSDRSSYEQYF	TGTGCCAGCAGCGACAGGAGCTCCTACGAGCAGTACTTC
TRBV12-3/TRBV12-4	TRBJ2-7	many	-	CASSLEADSYEQYF	TGTGCCAGCAGTTTAGAGGCGGATTCCTACGAGCAGTACTTC
TRBV10-3	TRBJ1-1	many	-	CAISPTEINTEAFF	TGTGCCATCAGCCCTACAGAGATTAACACTGAAGCTTTCTTT
TRBV20-1	TRBJ2-7	-	TRBD2	CSARVSSGMFPSYEQYF	TGCAGTGCTAGGGTGTCTAGCGGGATGTTTCCCTCCTACGAGCAGTACTTC
TRBV6-2/TRBV6-3	TRBJ2-7	many	TRBD1	CASLSPQGASYEQYF	TGTGCCAGCTTAAGCCCCCAGGGGGCGAGCTACGAGCAGTACTTC